This T cell receptor beta chain was sequenced in a study of blood T cell repertoires in COVID-19. Study-level information: Donors in the United States, Italy and Spain gave samples during acute or convalescent COVID-19.

This table comes from immunoSEQ multiplex PCR, and its TCRdb copy is limited to in-frame clones, with some not included. The sample consists of roughly 60,000 clones, 75% to 85% of them appearing once. The sequence came from a human donor in a cohort sampled during active COVID-19. Material for sequencing was peripheral blood.

As DNA, the CDR3 is TGCGCCAGCAGCCAGGGGACATTATCCTACGAGCAGTACTTC. It is translated as CASSQGTLSYEQYF. The chain uses TRBV4-1 and TRBJ2-7, with D possibly TRBD1 on 6 matching bases. V dropped 3 bases and J dropped 1 base, with 10 bases sitting between them. This CDR3 has 14 residues. Germline-derived CDR1 and CDR2 are MGHRA and YSYEKL.